Included here is one TCR beta chain sequence, with context. This receptor's antigen is unknown. The input lacks base qualities; no much larger clone sits a single base away. The data originate from a study of shared clonotypes between healthy human individuals (dated by TCRdb to about 2020). About the full investigation: Three men and a couple of women, aged 18 to 49 years, made up the cohort. For each donor, CD4 naive and CD4 memory were each given three plates, CD8 naive was given two plates, and CD8 memory was given one plate. Blood TCR repertoires of roughly five healthy adults were deeply sequenced to estimate repertoire size and the extent of clonotype sharing between individuals. To increase sequencing depth and limit assay-specific biases, different laboratories used diverse techniques to prepare libraries and sequence TCR repertoires. Each donor's leukapheresis produced roughly between about 0.85 and 10 billion PBMCs.

Study-wide conclusions, independent of this receptor: Rarefaction of sorted-subset datasets indicated incomplete sequencing despite the large sequencing depth. Compared with non-shared clonotypes, the clonotypes found in all four sorted-subset donors had higher generation probabilities. Sharing across several donors was observed for around 5% of naive CD4, around 3.5% of naive CD8, 2% to 2.5% of memory CD4, and about 0.4% of memory CD8 clonotypes. The genetic and exposure-history diversity represented was limited by the small number of donors. Only blood was sampled, and tissue TCR repertoires likely differ from those in blood. Naive subsets generally had larger estimated clonotype richness than memory subsets did. Pairwise subsampling indicated that sequencing depth was expected to affect the degree of clonotype sharing among donors.

According to the germline V gene (reference sequence), CDR1 reads GTSNPN and CDR2 reads SVGIG. The CDR3 has 13 amino acids, counting the end cysteine and phenylalanine. CDR3 DNA is the only sequence kept; it has 39 bases, read in frame from the first base. Clipping removes 5 bases from V and 5 bases from J, with 6 as the unmatched junction base count. Using the deep immunoSEQ assay, TCR CDR3 regions were amplified from genomic DNA by multiplex PCR. Extracted genomic DNA from each cell subset was spread evenly across all wells of several immunoSEQ 96-well plates, with each plate serving as a replicate. For sorted subsets, each replicate PCR was loaded with about 0.2 ug genomic DNA, equivalent to approximately 27,000 T cell genomes. The purified libraries were quantified using a Qubit 3.0 fluorometer, sized with a Bioanalyzer 2100, and then quantified again using the KAPA Library Quantification kit. Every immunoSEQ 96-well plate was sequenced on a dedicated single-read 150-cycle Illumina NextSeq 550 flow cell. The study's processing was this. Because the immunoSEQ output held only junctional sequences and lacked quality scores, the filtering could not match the filtering applied to full-length reads. To assign V/J genes and CDR3, sequences were annotated using PyIR, a Python wrapper for IgBLAST v1.9, with IMGT germline references. Reads with weak V/J assignments (E-value above 1e-6), missing CDR3, stop codons, out-of-frame junctions, or ambiguous translated residues were removed. A V3J clonotype was defined by an identical inferred V gene, J gene, and CDR3 amino acid sequence. Percentage overlap between repertoires was computed as shared unique clonotypes divided by the size of the smaller repertoire. Three approaches were used to assess repertoire richness: RTK rarefaction, the Chao1 estimator, and Recon v2.1 estimates of unobserved clonotypes. Generation probabilities for all TCRbeta clonotypes obtained by the gDNA method from a handful of donors were computed using OLGA. In TCRdb, the immuneACCESS table is reduced to in-frame sequences with V and J assigned. These tables do not hold every clone; where another copy was compared, an unresolved V gene accounts for under half, and the others remain unexplained. The DNA was the basis for D and trimming; V, J and clone size are from that table. In all, the sample holds 2 million to 2.5 million clones, and roughly 95% of those were seen once. The leading ten clones occupy 0.13% of the sample.

Donors were healthy HIV-negative adults with no recently reported acute infections or vaccinations. Only Caucasian adults living in Nashville, Tennessee, USA were represented among the donors. CD4+ T cells were enriched by magnetic negative selection; naive cells were then positively selected on CD45RA, and the negative fraction formed the memory subset. Blood was collected by leukapheresis, and PBMCs were isolated by Ficoll-Histopaque density gradient centrifugation and then cryopreserved in liquid nitrogen vapor phase. Analytical flow cytometry was used to check the purity and quantity of each magnetically sorted T cell population. Each sorted fraction had its genomic DNA isolated and then quantified by UV absorbance on a Nanodrop 2000c.

This sequence originates from a man aged 18-30 years in good health. This chain joins TRBV30 to TRBJ2-5; 9 of the junction bases match TRBD1. The source material was naive CD4+ T cells sorted from blood. What this sample's cell subset or site label stands for: CD45RA+ positively selected. The CDR3 amino acid sequence is: CAWGQGLLETQYF. Here is the DNA: TGTGCCTGGGGACAGGGGCTACTGGAGACCCAGTACTTC.